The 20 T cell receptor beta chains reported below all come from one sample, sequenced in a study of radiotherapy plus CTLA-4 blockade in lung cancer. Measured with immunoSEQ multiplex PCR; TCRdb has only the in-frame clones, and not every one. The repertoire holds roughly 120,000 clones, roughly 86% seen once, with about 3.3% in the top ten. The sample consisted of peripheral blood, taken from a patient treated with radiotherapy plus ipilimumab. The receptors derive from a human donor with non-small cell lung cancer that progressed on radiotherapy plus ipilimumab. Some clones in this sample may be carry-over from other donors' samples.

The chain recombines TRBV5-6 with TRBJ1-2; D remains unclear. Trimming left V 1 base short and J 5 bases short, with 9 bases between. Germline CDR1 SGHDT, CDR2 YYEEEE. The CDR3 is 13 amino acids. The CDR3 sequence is CASSLKAPYGYTF. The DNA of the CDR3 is TGTGCCAGCAGCTTGAAGGCTCCTTATGGCTACACCTTC.

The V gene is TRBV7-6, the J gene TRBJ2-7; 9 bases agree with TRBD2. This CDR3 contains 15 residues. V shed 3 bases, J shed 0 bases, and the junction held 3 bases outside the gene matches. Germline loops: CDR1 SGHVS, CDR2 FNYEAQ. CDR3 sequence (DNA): TGTGCCAGCAGCTTTGCTAGCGGGGACTCCTACGAGCAGTACTTC. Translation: CASSFASGDSYEQYF.

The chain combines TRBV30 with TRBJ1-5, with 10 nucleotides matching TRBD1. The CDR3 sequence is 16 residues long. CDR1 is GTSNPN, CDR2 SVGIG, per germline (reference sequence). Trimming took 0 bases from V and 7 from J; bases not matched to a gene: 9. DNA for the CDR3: TGTGCCTGGAGTGTACGTTGGGGACAGGGGTACCAGCCCCAGCATTTT. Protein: CAWSVRWGQGYQPQHF.

The DNA for the CDR3 is TGTGCCAGCTCACCATCCAGCTTCTCTGGAAACACCATATATTTT. Translating gives CASSPSSFSGNTIYF. This chain uses TRBV18 with TRBJ1-3; D is ambiguous. Trimming shortened V by 2 bases and J by 0 bases, and 8 bases separated the two germline ends. CDR1 and CDR2 from the germline V gene are KGHSH and LQKENI. The CDR3 has 15 residues.

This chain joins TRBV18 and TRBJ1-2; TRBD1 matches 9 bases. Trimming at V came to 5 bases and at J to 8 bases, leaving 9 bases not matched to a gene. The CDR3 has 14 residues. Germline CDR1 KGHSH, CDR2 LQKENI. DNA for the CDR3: TGTGCCAGCTCATCGGGACAGGGAACGGCGGGCTACACCTTC. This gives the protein CASSSGQGTAGYTF.

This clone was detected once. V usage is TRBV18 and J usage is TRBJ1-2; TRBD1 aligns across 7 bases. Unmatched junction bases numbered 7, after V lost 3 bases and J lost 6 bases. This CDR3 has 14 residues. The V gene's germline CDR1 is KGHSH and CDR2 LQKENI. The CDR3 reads CASSPFTGEDGYTF. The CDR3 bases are TGTGCCAGCTCACCTTTTACAGGGGAGGATGGCTACACCTTC.

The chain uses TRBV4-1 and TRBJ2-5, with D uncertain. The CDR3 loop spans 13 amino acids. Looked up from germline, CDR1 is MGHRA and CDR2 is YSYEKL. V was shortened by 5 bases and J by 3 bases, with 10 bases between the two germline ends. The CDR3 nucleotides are TGCGCCAGCAGCACCGACTGGGAAGAGACCCAGTACTTC. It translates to CASSTDWEETQYF.

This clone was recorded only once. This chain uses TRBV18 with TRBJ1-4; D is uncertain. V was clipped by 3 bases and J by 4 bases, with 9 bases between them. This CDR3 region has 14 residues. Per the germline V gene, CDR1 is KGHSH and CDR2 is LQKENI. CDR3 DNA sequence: TGTGCCAGCTCACCGGACCTTGATAATGAAAAACTGTTTTTT. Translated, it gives CASSPDLDNEKLFF. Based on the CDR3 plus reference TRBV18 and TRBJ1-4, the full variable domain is NAGVMQNPRHLVRRRGQEARLRCSPMKGHSHVYWYRQLPEEGLKFMVYLQKENIIDESGMPKERFSAEFPKEGPSILRIQQVVRGDSAAYFCASSPDLDNEKLFFGSGTQLSVL.

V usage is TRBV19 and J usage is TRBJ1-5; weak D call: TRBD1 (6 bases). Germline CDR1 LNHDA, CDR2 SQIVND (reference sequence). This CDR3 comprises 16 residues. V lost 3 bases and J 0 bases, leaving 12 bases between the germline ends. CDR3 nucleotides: TGTGCCAGTAGTATTTTCTCGACAGGTAGCAATCAGCCCCAGCATTTT. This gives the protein CASSIFSTGSNQPQHF.

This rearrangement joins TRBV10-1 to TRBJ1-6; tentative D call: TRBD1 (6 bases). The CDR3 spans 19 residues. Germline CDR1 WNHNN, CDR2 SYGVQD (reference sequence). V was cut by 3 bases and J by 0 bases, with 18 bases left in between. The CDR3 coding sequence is TGCGCCAGCAGTGATCCGGACAGCCCTGAGAGCTCCTATAATTCACCCCTCCACTTT. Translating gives CASSDPDSPESSYNSPLHF.

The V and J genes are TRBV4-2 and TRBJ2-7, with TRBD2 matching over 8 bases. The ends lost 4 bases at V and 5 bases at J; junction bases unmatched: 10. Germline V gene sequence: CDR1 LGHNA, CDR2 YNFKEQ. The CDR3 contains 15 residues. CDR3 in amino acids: CASSPEPGLVDEQYF. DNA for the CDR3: TGTGCCAGCAGCCCCGAGCCGGGACTAGTTGACGAGCAGTACTTC.

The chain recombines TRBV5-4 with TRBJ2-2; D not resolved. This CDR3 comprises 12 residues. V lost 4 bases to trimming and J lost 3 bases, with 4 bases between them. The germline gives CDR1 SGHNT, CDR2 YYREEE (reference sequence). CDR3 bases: TGTGCCAGCAGCCAGGACACCGGGGAGCTGTTTTTT. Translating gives CASSQDTGELFF.

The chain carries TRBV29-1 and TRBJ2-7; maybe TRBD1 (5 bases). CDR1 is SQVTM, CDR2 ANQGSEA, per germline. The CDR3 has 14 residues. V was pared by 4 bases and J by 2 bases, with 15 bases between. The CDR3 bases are TGCAGCGTTGGGAGCCGGACAAGTACCTACGAGCAGTACTTC. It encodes CSVGSRTSTYEQYF.

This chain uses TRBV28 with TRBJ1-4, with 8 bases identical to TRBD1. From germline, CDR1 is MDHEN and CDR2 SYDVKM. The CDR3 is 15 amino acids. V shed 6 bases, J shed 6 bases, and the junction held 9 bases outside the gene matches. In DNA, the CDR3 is TGTGCCAGCAGCTTCCAGGACAGGGCGGATGAAAAACTGTTTTTT. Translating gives CASSFQDRADEKLFF.

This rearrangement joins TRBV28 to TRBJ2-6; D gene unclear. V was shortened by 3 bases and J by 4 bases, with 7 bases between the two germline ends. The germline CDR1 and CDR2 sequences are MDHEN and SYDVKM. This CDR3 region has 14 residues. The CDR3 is CASSFTTGANVLTF. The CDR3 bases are TGTGCCAGCAGTTTTACCACCGGGGCCAACGTCCTGACTTTC.

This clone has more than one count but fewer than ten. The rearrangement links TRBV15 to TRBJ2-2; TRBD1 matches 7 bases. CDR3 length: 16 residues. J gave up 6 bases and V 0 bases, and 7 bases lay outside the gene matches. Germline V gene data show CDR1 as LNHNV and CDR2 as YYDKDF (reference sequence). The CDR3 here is CATSREPGTAAGELFF. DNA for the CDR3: TGTGCCACCAGCAGAGAACCCGGGACAGCAGCCGGGGAGCTGTTTTTT. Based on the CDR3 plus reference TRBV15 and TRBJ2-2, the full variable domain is DAMVIQNPRYQVTQFGKPVTLSCSQTLNHNVMYWYQQKSSQAPKLLFHYYDKDFNNEADTPDNFQSRRPNTSFCFLDIRSPGLGDTAMYLCATSREPGTAAGELFFGEGSRLTVL.

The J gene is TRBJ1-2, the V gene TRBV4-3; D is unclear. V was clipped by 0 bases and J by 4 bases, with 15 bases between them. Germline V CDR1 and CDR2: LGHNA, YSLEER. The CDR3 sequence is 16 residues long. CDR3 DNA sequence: TGCGCCAGCAGCCAAGATCTTTCCGACAAAGGCTATGGCTACACCTTC. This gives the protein CASSQDLSDKGYGYTF.

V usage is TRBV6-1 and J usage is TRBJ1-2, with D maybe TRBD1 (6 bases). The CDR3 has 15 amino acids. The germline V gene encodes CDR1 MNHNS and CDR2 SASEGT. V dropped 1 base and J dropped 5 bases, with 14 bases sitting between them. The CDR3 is CASSEVPGQLYGYTF. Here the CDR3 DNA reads TGTGCCAGCAGTGAAGTGCCTGGACAGCTTTATGGCTACACCTTC.

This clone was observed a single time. The CDR3 here is CATSRYEGEDYGYTF. For the CDR3, the DNA is TGTGCCACCAGCAGATATGAAGGGGAGGACTATGGCTACACCTTC. The chain is built from TRBV15 and TRBJ1-2; tentative D call: TRBD1 (5 bases). The V end lost 2 bases, the J end lost 3 bases, and 13 bases lay between the germline ends. This CDR3 is built from 15 residues. Germline lookup yields CDR1 LNHNV and CDR2 YYDKDF (reference sequence). The full variable domain, completed using reference TRBV15 and TRBJ1-2, is DAMVIQNPRYQVTQFGKPVTLSCSQTLNHNVMYWYQQKSSQAPKLLFHYYDKDFNNEADTPDNFQSRRPNTSFCFLDIRSPGLGDTAMYLCATSRYEGEDYGYTFGSGTRLTVV.

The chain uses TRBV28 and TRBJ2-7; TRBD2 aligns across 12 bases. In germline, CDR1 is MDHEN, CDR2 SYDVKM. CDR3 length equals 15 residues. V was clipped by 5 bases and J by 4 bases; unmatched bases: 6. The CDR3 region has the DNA TGTGCCAGCAGTCTCAGACTAGCGGGGGCTTACGAGCAGTACTTC. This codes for CASSLRLAGAYEQYF.